This TCR beta chain derives from a study of shared clonotypes between healthy human individuals (TCRdb year 2020). Concerning the study at large: Three men and two women, aged 18 to 49 years, made up the cohort. To estimate repertoire size and how much clonotypes are shared between individuals, the study performed deep sequencing of blood TCR repertoires from roughly five healthy adults. Between about 0.8 and 9 billion PBMCs per donor were obtained by leukapheresis. Libraries were prepared and TCR repertoires were sequenced by different laboratories using diverse techniques, in order to increase sequencing depth and limit assay-specific biases. For each donor, three plates each were used for CD4 naive and CD4 memory, two plates were used for CD8 naive, and one plate was used for CD8 memory. Study-wide findings and limitations: Rarefaction of sorted-subset datasets indicated incomplete sequencing despite the large sequencing depth. Pairwise subsampling indicated that sequencing depth was expected to affect the degree of clonotype sharing among donors. Estimated clonotype richness was generally larger for naive than for memory subsets. Sampling was restricted to blood, and TCR repertoires in tissue are likely to differ from TCR repertoires in blood. The small number of donors limited the genetic and exposure-history diversity represented. Higher generation probabilities were observed for clonotypes shared by all four sorted-subset donors than for non-shared clonotypes. Across several donors, approximately 5% of naive CD4, approximately 3.6% of naive CD8, under 2.5% of memory CD4, and under 0.45% of memory CD8 clonotypes were shared.

From cysteine to phenylalanine, the CDR3 is 17 amino acids long. The entry retains the CDR3 DNA only, 51 bases that are in frame from base 1. Trimming accounts for 1 base at V and 2 bases at J, while the number of junction bases matched to no gene is 8. Reading the germline V gene gives CDR1 SGHTA and CDR2 FQGNSA. Donors were healthy HIV-negative adults with no recently reported acute infections or vaccinations. Every donor was a Caucasian adult living in Nashville, Tennessee, USA. Magnetic negative selection was used to enrich CD4+ T cells, after which naive cells were positively selected on CD45RA and the negative fraction became the memory subset. Blood was collected by leukapheresis, and PBMCs were isolated by Ficoll-Histopaque density gradient centrifugation and then cryopreserved in liquid nitrogen vapor phase. Analytical flow cytometry was used to check the purity and quantity of each magnetically sorted T cell population. Genomic DNA was isolated from every sorted fraction and measured by UV absorbance on a Nanodrop 2000c.

As to this clone: The antigen it recognizes is unknown. No base-level quality is on record; no much larger clone is a single base apart.

Using the deep immunoSEQ assay, multiplex PCR amplified TCR CDR3 regions from genomic DNA. For each cell subset, the extracted genomic DNA was distributed evenly across all wells of several immunoSEQ 96-well plates, and each plate served as one replicate. For sorted subsets, roughly 190 ng of genomic DNA, equivalent to roughly 33,000 T cell genomes, went into each replicate PCR. Purified libraries were quantified with a Qubit 3.0 fluorometer, sized on a Bioanalyzer 2100, and re-quantified with the KAPA Library Quantification kit. Every immunoSEQ 96-well plate was sequenced on a dedicated single-read 150-cycle Illumina NextSeq 550 flow cell. In the authors' own workflow: Because the immunoSEQ output included only junctional sequences and no quality scores, the filtering could not be the same as the filtering used for full-length reads. Sequences were annotated with PyIR, a Python wrapper for IgBLAST v1.9, using IMGT germline references to assign V/J genes and CDR3. Reads with weak V/J assignments (E-value above 1e-6), missing CDR3, stop codons, out-of-frame junctions, or ambiguous translated residues were removed. V3J clonotypes were defined as sequences sharing an identical inferred V gene, J gene, and CDR3 amino acid sequence. Percentage overlap between repertoires was computed as shared unique clonotypes divided by the size of the smaller repertoire. RTK rarefaction, the Chao1 estimator, and Recon v2.1 estimates of unobserved clonotypes were used to assess repertoire richness. OLGA was used to compute generation probabilities for all TCRbeta clonotypes that the gDNA method yielded from several donors. TCRdb holds this immuneACCESS table with in-frame rearrangements only. Some clones are missing; in checked studies, unresolved V genes explain under half, and the rest has no known cause. The V and J calls and clone size were taken over from that table, and D and trimming were inferred from the DNA. Recorded for this sample are 2 million to 2.5 million clones; about 92% of them occurred a single time. The ten largest clones represent about 0.39% of the sample.

This clonotype was sampled from a man aged 18 to 29 in good health. Some clones in this sample may be carry-over from other donors' samples. Sequenced material: naive CD4+ T cells from PBMCs. Per the publication, the cell subset or site label means: CD45RA+ positively selected. Recombination joined TRBV7-2 with TRBJ2-7; 10 of the junction bases match TRBD2. CDR3 loop: CASSLGIAGGLTYEQYF. In nucleotides, the sequence is TGTGCCAGCAGCTTAGGGATAGCGGGAGGCCTCACCTACGAGCAGTACTTC.